Below, 28 T cell receptor beta chains from the same sample are listed, as sequenced in a study of T cells in Graves' hyperthyroidism and ophthalmopathy. TCR beta CDR3 regions were amplified from RNA transcripts. First-round RT-PCR targeting the TCR CDR3 was performed with the HTBI primer set. TCRdb analysed the multiplex PCR reads with MiXCR anew, one entry per CDR3 protein. Among hundreds of thousands of distinct CDR3 sequences, 46% were seen once, and the ten largest hold about 8.2%. The specimen sequenced was peripheral blood or thyroid tissue (not recorded which). The receptor source for this set is a woman aged 18 to 35 with Graves' hyperthyroidism.

The chain combines TRBV20-1 with TRBJ2-7; 10 nucleotides align to TRBD2. V trimming: 7 bases; J trimming: 5 bases; junction bases outside the gene matches: 11. Germline assignment: CDR1 DFQATT and CDR2 SNEGSKA (reference sequence). This CDR3 spans 14 amino acids. The CDR3 sequence is CSVIALAGRHEQYF. CDR3 nucleotide sequence: TGCAGTGTCATCGCACTAGCGGGAAGGCACGAGCAGTACTTC.

The gene calls are TRBV2 and TRBJ2-6; 8 bases map to TRBD1. The V gene end was trimmed by 6 bases and the J gene end by 13 bases; junction bases not matched to a gene: 5. CDR1 is SNHLY and CDR2 is FYNNEI in the germline V gene. This CDR3 comprises 12 residues. For the CDR3, the DNA is TGTGCCAGCAGCGATTGGGACAGGGTCCTGACTTTC. It is translated as CASSDWDRVLTF.

The chain carries TRBV7-3 and TRBJ2-6; TRBD2 matches at 11 bases. V was clipped by 2 bases and J by 4 bases; unmatched bases: 7. Per germline, CDR1 SGHTA and CDR2 FQGTGA. The CDR3 totals 18 residues. The CDR3 DNA reads TGTGCCAGCAGCTTATTAGCGGGAGGGCCTACGGGGGCCAACGTCCTGACTTTC. Its protein is CASSLLAGGPTGANVLTF.

This clonotype was seen more than once but under ten times. The chain joins TRBV20-1 to TRBJ2-7; TRBD1 aligns across 8 bases. This CDR3 has 15 residues. J was trimmed by 6 bases and V by 3 bases; bases with no gene match: 13. Germline lookup yields CDR1 DFQATT and CDR2 SNEGSKA (reference sequence). CDR3 coding DNA: TGCAGTGCTAGTGTGGGGGGACAGGACTCCATCGAGCAGTACTTC. Its protein is CSASVGGQDSIEQYF.

This chain uses TRBV20-1 with TRBJ2-7, with 9 positions matching TRBD2. Per the germline V gene, CDR1 is DFQATT and CDR2 is SNEGSKA (reference sequence). The CDR3 sequence is 14 residues long. The V segment lost 6 bases and the J segment 3 bases; nucleotides outside the gene matches: 9. The CDR3 coding sequence is TGCAGTGCGGGACGACTAGCGGCAAGCTACGAGCAGTACTTC. Translating it yields CSAGRLAASYEQYF.

Only a few counts were recorded for this clonotype. This chain links TRBV6-5 with TRBJ1-4; no clear D. This CDR3 contains 13 residues. Germline CDR1 reads MNHEY; CDR2 reads SVGAGI. V was shortened by 2 bases and J by 7 bases, with 8 bases between the two germline ends. CDR3 protein: CASSYRAGEKLFF. CDR3 sequence (DNA): TGTGCCAGCAGTTACAGGGCCGGTGAAAAACTGTTTTTT.

In its sample, this clonotype was seen a few times. V usage is TRBV7-9 and J usage is TRBJ2-7; TRBD2 matches 13 bases. The length of the CDR3 is 13 residues. The J segment lost 9 bases and the V segment lost 6 bases, leaving 5 bases of the junction unmatched. Germline assignment: CDR1 SEHNR and CDR2 FQNEAQ (reference sequence). CDR3 amino acids: CASSLGLAGVQYF. The CDR3 nucleotides read TGTGCCAGCAGTCTCGGACTAGCGGGAGTGCAGTACTTC.

This clonotype showed up many times. V gene TRBV10-3 combines with J gene TRBJ2-5; D may match TRBD1 or TRBD2 (5 bases each). Trimming cost V 10 bases and J 3 bases, with 15 bases left between them. CDR3 size: 13 residues. The germline V gene has CDR1 ENHRY and CDR2 SYGVKD. The CDR3: CATVPQGEETQYF. For the CDR3, the DNA is TGTGCCACCGTTCCCCAGGGAGAAGAGACCCAGTACTTC.

The chain joins TRBV2 to TRBJ2-5, with D perhaps matching TRBD2 (7 bases). V was cut by 10 bases and J by 5 bases, with 23 bases left in between. The V gene's germline CDR1 is SNHLY and CDR2 FYNNEI. The CDR3 contains 15 residues. Here the CDR3 DNA reads TGTGCCACCTTGCTATCGGGGGGCCCAGGGGAGACCCAGTACTTC. Its translation is CATLLSGGPGETQYF.

The chain recombines TRBV29-1 with TRBJ2-7; the match to TRBD1 covers 10 bases. V shed 8 bases and J 6 bases; nucleotides not matched to a gene: 13. Germline loops: CDR1 SQVTM, CDR2 ANQGSEA. The length of the CDR3 is 14 residues. CDR3 sequence: CSIRDRGESGEQYF. The CDR3 nucleotides are TGCAGCATCCGGGACAGGGGCGAATCGGGCGAGCAGTACTTC.

The genes are TRBV20-1 and TRBJ1-4, with D tentatively TRBD1 (6 bases). Trimming took 6 bases from V and 6 from J, leaving 17 bases between them. This CDR3 is 14 amino acids long. CDR1 DFQATT and CDR2 SNEGSKA come from the germline V gene (reference sequence). The CDR3 here is CSACTGGYDEKLFF. The CDR3 DNA sequence: TGCAGTGCCTGCACCGGGGGCTACGATGAAAAACTGTTTTTT.

The genes are TRBV20-1 and TRBJ1-5; D gene uncertain. Looked up from germline, CDR1 is DFQATT and CDR2 is SNEGSKA (reference sequence). V gave up 4 bases and J gave up 4 bases, with 17 bases separating them. The CDR3 sequence is 15 residues long. CDR3 residues: CSAKFGQRKNQPQHF. As DNA, the CDR3 is TGCAGTGCTAAGTTCGGGCAGAGAAAAAATCAGCCCCAGCATTTT.

This rearrangement joins TRBV7-2 to TRBJ1-2; possible D gene TRBD1, 5 bases. Germline CDR1 reads SGHTA; CDR2 reads FQGNSA. CDR3 length: 18 residues. Trimming removed 7 bases at V and 0 bases at J, with 24 bases between. CDR3 nucleotide sequence: TGTGCCAGCAACCTGGGGGGGGGACGGATCGCCGCTAACTATGGCTACACCTTC. Its translation is CASNLGGGRIAANYGYTF.

This clonotype was picked up a small number of times. In DNA form, the CDR3 reads TGTGCCAGCAGTGAACCGGGGGGCGCGGACTATGGCTACACCTTC. It encodes CASSEPGGADYGYTF. The rearrangement uses TRBV12-3 or TRBV12-4 and TRBJ1-2, with a weak D call TRBD1 (6 bases). Trimming removed 5 bases from V and 3 bases from J, with 16 bases in between. This CDR3 contains 15 residues.

V and J are TRBV7-8 and TRBJ1-5; weak D call: TRBD1 (6 bases). Germline CDR1 and CDR2: SGHVS and FQNEAQ. The CDR3 has 15 residues. V lost 6 bases to trimming and J lost 6 bases, with 18 bases between them. CDR3 region: CASRRSGGMAQPQHF. The DNA of the CDR3 is TGTGCCAGCAGGAGGAGCGGGGGCATGGCTCAGCCCCAGCATTTT.

This chain connects TRBV10-3 to TRBJ1-5; possibly TRBD1 for D (6 bases). V lost 11 bases to trimming and J lost 7 bases, with 21 bases between them. This CDR3 spans 14 amino acids. CDR1 ENHRY and CDR2 SYGVKD come from the germline V gene. This CDR3 is CAVARHRAEQPQHF. In DNA, the CDR3 is TGTGCCGTCGCCCGTCACAGGGCGGAACAGCCCCAGCATTTT.

This clonotype has a count of ten or more. V gene TRBV29-1 combines with J gene TRBJ1-2; the match to TRBD1 covers 8 bases. After removal of 7 bases from V and 6 bases from J, the junction contained 7 bases not matched to a gene. This CDR3 has 12 amino acids. CDR1 and CDR2 from the germline V gene are SQVTM and ANQGSEA. The CDR3 coding sequence is TGCAGCGCCTCAGGACAGGGTCATGGCTACACCTTC. Translation: CSASGQGHGYTF.

To note about this clonotype: A junction end diverges from the germline sequence, so it may reflect a read error. The V call is TRBV7-9, the J call TRBJ1-1, with a weak D call TRBD1 (6 bases). In germline, CDR1 is SEHNR, CDR2 FQNEAQ (reference sequence). CDR3 length: 15 amino acids. CDR3: CASSHTWDIDTEAFF. CDR3 nucleotide sequence: TGCGCCAGCAGCCATACTTGGGACATCGACACTGAAGCTTTCTTT.

A note on this clonotype: Since a much larger clone is just one base distant, this may be a read error. The rearrangement links TRBV7-9 to TRBJ1-6; D is perhaps TRBD1 (6 bases). The CDR3 covers 14 residues. Germline CDR1 SEHNR, CDR2 FQNEAQ (reference sequence). The CDR3 loop reads CASSLKQGLSLLHF. CDR3 coding DNA: TGTGCCAGCAGCTTAAAACAGGGCCTTTCACTCCTCCACTTT.

This clonotype was seen more than once but under ten times. This chain joins TRBV24-1 and TRBJ1-2, with D hard to call. CDR1 is KGHDR, CDR2 SFDVKD, per germline. V dropped 1 base and J dropped 1 base, with 6 bases sitting between them. The CDR3 loop spans 14 amino acids. In DNA, the CDR3 is TGTGCCACCAGTGATTTCACGGGTAACTATGGCTACACCTTC. Protein: CATSDFTGNYGYTF.

The CDR3: CASSGMGGLASETQYF. The DNA for the CDR3 is TGTGCCAGTAGTGGCATGGGGGGACTAGCGTCGGAGACCCAGTACTTC. The V and J genes are TRBV19 and TRBJ2-5, with 10 bases identical to TRBD2. Germline CDR1 reads LNHDA; CDR2 reads SQIVND (reference sequence). The CDR3 spans 16 residues. V dropped 5 bases and J dropped 5; count of bases not matched to a gene: 11.

This clonotype showed up just a few times. The chain combines TRBV7-2 with TRBJ2-2, with 7 bases matching TRBD2. V was clipped by 4 bases and J by 7 bases; unmatched bases: 3. Germline values: CDR1 SGHTA, CDR2 FQGNSA. The CDR3 consists of 13 residues. DNA for the CDR3: TGTGCCAGCAGCTCCCAGCGGGACGGGGAGCTGTTTTTT. Translation: CASSSQRDGELFF.

The rearrangement links TRBV7-7 to TRBJ2-2; 7 bases are shared with TRBD1. CDR3 length: 14 residues. V gave up 1 base and J gave up 7 bases; unmatched junction bases: 3. CDR1 and CDR2 from the germline V gene are SSHAT and FNYEAQ (reference sequence). CDR3 in DNA: TGTGCCAGCAGCTTAGTACAGGGGAGCGGGGAGCTGTTTTTT. Translation: CASSLVQGSGELFF.

V usage is TRBV7-3 and J usage is TRBJ2-7, with 12 bases matching TRBD2. The CDR3 runs to 14 residues. With V trimmed by 3 bases and J by 6 bases, 3 bases remained unmatched. Germline lookup yields CDR1 SGHTA and CDR2 FQGTGA. The CDR3 coding sequence is TGTGCCAGCAGCTTGACTAGCGGGAGAGGCGAGCAGTACTTC. Encoded protein: CASSLTSGRGEQYF.

This clonotype has just one count. A read error is possible here, since a much larger clone lies one base away. The chain is built from TRBV6-4 and TRBJ1-1; D call uncertain. V was clipped by 3 bases and J by 4 bases, with 12 bases between them. The CDR3 runs 14 residues. Germline V lookup: CDR1 MRHNA, CDR2 SNTAGT. The CDR3 bases are TGTGCCAGCAGTGATACCACGTATCGCACTGAAGCTTTCTTT. Protein sequence: CASSDTTYRTEAFF.

This clonotype was detected only a few times. The chain recombines TRBV20-1 with TRBJ2-7, with 12 bases aligning to TRBD2. The V and J ends lost 5 bases and 6 bases, in that order; junction bases with no gene match: 8. This CDR3 is 14 amino acids long. Germline V CDR1 and CDR2: DFQATT, SNEGSKA (reference sequence). CDR3 sequence reads: CSAPLAGGPGEQYF. The CDR3, as DNA: TGCAGTGCTCCCCTAGCGGGAGGGCCCGGCGAGCAGTACTTC.

The V call is TRBV24-1, the J call TRBJ2-6; 7 bases agree with TRBD1. V lost 8 bases to trimming and J lost 4 bases; unmatched junction nucleotides: 7. The CDR3 spans 15 residues. Germline CDR1 KGHDR, CDR2 SFDVKD. CDR3 in amino acids: CATTGGFSGANVLTF. DNA for the CDR3: TGTGCCACCACAGGGGGATTTTCGGGGGCCAACGTCCTGACTTTC.

Note on this clonotype: This may be a read error: a much more frequent sequence differs by one nucleotide. The chain's CDR3 is CSVGRGDGYGYTF. The CDR3 nucleotides read TGCAGCGTTGGCAGGGGGGATGGGTATGGCTACACCTTC. This rearrangement joins TRBV29-1 to TRBJ1-2; 7 nucleotides agree with TRBD1. Trimming took 4 bases from V and 5 from J; bases not matched to a gene: 7. This CDR3 is built from 13 residues. Germline lookup yields CDR1 SQVTM and CDR2 ANQGSEA.